These 21 T cell receptor beta chains share one sample of origin, sequenced in a study of blood T cell repertoires in COVID-19. Sequenced by immunoSEQ multiplex PCR; TCRdb stores in-frame clones only, minus some. The sample lists some 44,000 clones, about 91% occurring once. What was sequenced was peripheral blood. The receptor set was obtained from a man aged 60 to 69 with active COVID-19.

This chain connects TRBV4-1 to TRBJ1-3; tentative D call: TRBD1 (5 bases). The CDR3 consists of 17 residues. Germline-derived CDR1 and CDR2 are MGHRA and YSYEKL. Between the trimmed V and J ends, which lost 0 bases and 0 bases, there was a span of 12 bases. This chain's CDR3 is CASSQDQGGHSGNTIYF. CDR3 sequence (DNA): TGCGCCAGCAGCCAAGACCAGGGCGGACACTCTGGAAACACCATATATTTT.

The chain is built from TRBV10-1 and TRBJ2-5, with D maybe TRBD1 (5 bases). Germline values: CDR1 WNHNN, CDR2 SYGVQD (reference sequence). The germline V and J ends were trimmed by 8 bases and 2 bases, with 12 bases remaining between them. The CDR3 contains 13 residues. CDR3: CASSGNGQETQYF. The DNA of the CDR3 is TGCGCCAGCTCAGGGAACGGACAAGAGACCCAGTACTTC.

This chain connects TRBV5-4 to TRBJ1-2; 7 bases match TRBD1. The CDR3 covers 16 residues. Unmatched junction bases numbered 11, after V lost 0 bases and J lost 6 bases. The germline gives CDR1 SGHNT, CDR2 YYREEE (reference sequence). CDR3 region: CASSLGRTGTEDGYTF. The CDR3 nucleotides are TGTGCCAGCAGCTTGGGTAGAACCGGGACAGAAGATGGCTACACCTTC.

This chain connects TRBV24-1 to TRBJ2-1; TRBD1 agrees at 7 bases. Germline V lookup: CDR1 KGHDR, CDR2 SFDVKD. This CDR3 spans 13 amino acids. The V and J ends lost 4 bases and 8 bases, in that order; junction bases with no gene match: 4. CDR3: CATSDDRVHEQFF. The CDR3 DNA reads as TGTGCCACCAGTGACGACAGGGTCCATGAGCAGTTCTTC.

The chain has TRBV10-3 and TRBJ2-1; TRBD2 matches at 7 bases. The CDR3 is made up of 15 amino acids. J lost 1 base, V lost 4 bases, and 4 bases had no gene match. Germline CDR1 ENHRY, CDR2 SYGVKD. The CDR3: CAISASGASYNEQFF. The CDR3 DNA is TGTGCCATCAGTGCGAGCGGGGCATCCTACAATGAGCAGTTCTTC.

Regarding this clone: The junction differs from germline at one of its ends, possibly a read error. The chain is built from TRBV28 and TRBJ1-2, with D possibly TRBD1 on 6 matching bases. CDR3 length: 13 residues. The V gene's germline CDR1 is MDHEN and CDR2 SYDVKM. The CDR3 loop is CASSPPIEQGPLF. The CDR3, as DNA: TGTGCCAGCAGTCCTCCGATAGAACAGGGTCCCCTTTTC.

The V call is TRBV28, the J call TRBJ2-7; 9 nucleotides agree with TRBD2. This CDR3 comprises 15 residues. After removal of 9 bases from V and 3 bases from J, the junction contained 12 bases not matched to a gene. Germline loops: CDR1 MDHEN, CDR2 SYDVKM. CDR3 in DNA: TGTGCCAGTACACCCCAGCGGGGGGCGGTCTACGAGCAGTACTTC. This gives the protein CASTPQRGAVYEQYF.

This clone occurred once. The J gene is TRBJ1-6, the V gene TRBV28; 12 bases align to TRBD1. CDR1 is MDHEN, CDR2 SYDVKM, per germline. This CDR3 has 18 amino acids. Unmatched junction bases numbered 14, after V lost 6 bases and J lost 8 bases. CDR3 loop: CASSTGQGAVFAYSPLHF. The CDR3, as DNA: TGTGCCAGCAGCACGGGACAGGGGGCCGTTTTTGCCTATTCACCCCTCCACTTT.

This chain uses TRBV6-1 with TRBJ2-3; the match to TRBD2 covers 8 bases. CDR1 is MNHNS, CDR2 SASEGT, per germline. This CDR3 is built from 14 residues. J lost 6 bases, V lost 2 bases, and 4 bases had no gene match. CDR3 region: CASSEMRTSDTQYF. DNA of the CDR3: TGTGCCAGCAGTGAAATGAGGACTAGCGATACGCAGTATTTT.

CDR3 DNA: TGTGCCAGCAGTTCAAGCTCGACACTGTATGAAAAACTGTTTTTT. Protein: CASSSSSTLYEKLFF. The J gene is TRBJ1-4, the V gene TRBV27; no definite D call. CDR1 is MNHEY, CDR2 SMNVEV, per germline (reference sequence). V lost 4 bases, J lost 6 bases, and 15 bases lay in between. CDR3 size: 15 residues.

The chain recombines TRBV28 with TRBJ1-1; D possibly corresponds to TRBD1 (5 bases). CDR3 length: 14 amino acids. Trimming removed 6 bases at V and 2 bases at J, with 13 bases between. In germline, CDR1 is MDHEN, CDR2 SYDVKM. The CDR3, as DNA: TGTGCCAGCAGACCTCAGGGCGGCAACACTGAAGCTTTCTTT. It encodes CASRPQGGNTEAFF.

This clone has a single count. The CDR3 is CASSRAGTGVYNEQFF. In DNA, the CDR3 is TGTGCCAGCAGCCGAGCCGGGACAGGGGTCTACAATGAGCAGTTCTTC. The chain links TRBV16 to TRBJ2-1, with 10 bases identical to TRBD1. V shed 4 bases and J 3 bases; nucleotides not matched to a gene: 6. Looked up from germline, CDR1 is KGHSY and CDR2 is FQNENV. The CDR3 totals 16 residues.

V is TRBV10-2 and J is TRBJ1-1, with D perhaps matching TRBD1 (6 bases). Germline CDR1 is WSHSY and CDR2 is SAAADI. The CDR3 extends over 13 amino acids. Trimming cost V 6 bases and J 0 bases, with 8 bases left between them. The CDR3 DNA is TGCGCCAGCAGCAGGGGCCTGAACACTGAAGCTTTCTTT. Translation gives CASSRGLNTEAFF.

The chain recombines TRBV7-2 with TRBJ2-5, with 7 bases lining up with TRBD1. The junction had 15 bases not matched to a gene; V was cut back by 6 bases and J by 5 bases. The CDR3 consists of 16 residues. Per the germline V gene, CDR1 is SGHTA and CDR2 is FQGNSA. CDR3 amino acids: CASRKGDSQIGETQYF. As DNA, the CDR3 is TGTGCCAGCAGAAAAGGGGACAGCCAAATTGGGGAGACCCAGTACTTC. Supplemented by reference TRBV7-2 and TRBJ2-5, the full variable domain reads GAGVSQSPSNKVTEKGKDVELRCDPISGHTALYWYRQSLGQGLEFLIYFQGNSAPDKSGLPSDRFSAERTGGSVSTLTIQRTQQEDSAVYLCASRKGDSQIGETQYFGPGTRLLVL.

As DNA, the CDR3 is TGTGCCTGGAGTGTAGGACTAGCAGTCAACGAGCAGTACTTC. Protein: CAWSVGLAVNEQYF. The J gene is TRBJ2-7, the V gene TRBV30; TRBD2 agrees at 8 bases. CDR3 length equals 14 residues. CDR1 GTSNPN and CDR2 SVGIG come from the germline V gene (reference sequence). V shed 0 bases, J shed 5 bases, and the junction held 6 bases outside the gene matches.

This chain joins TRBV27 and TRBJ1-6; D is possibly TRBD1 (5 bases). The length of the CDR3 is 13 residues. Trimming stripped 4 bases from V and 10 bases from J, with 11 bases between. In germline, CDR1 is MNHEY, CDR2 SMNVEV (reference sequence). The CDR3 DNA sequence: TGTGCCAGCAGTTGGGGGGTTCGATCACCCCTCCACTTT. It codes for CASSWGVRSPLHF.

The gene calls are TRBV4-2 and TRBJ2-2; 9 bases line up with TRBD2. The germline CDR1 and CDR2 sequences are LGHNA and YNFKEQ. After removal of 0 bases from V and 3 bases from J, the junction contained 2 bases not matched to a gene. CDR3 length: 16 residues. For the CDR3, the DNA is TGTGCCAGCAGCCAAGAGGCGGGAGGGGACACCGGGGAGCTGTTTTTT. This gives the protein CASSQEAGGDTGELFF.

The gene calls are TRBV2 and TRBJ2-1, with D perhaps TRBD2 (5 bases). The CDR3 contains 14 residues. CDR1 is SNHLY, CDR2 FYNNEI, per germline. The V end lost 11 bases, the J end lost 5 bases, and 19 bases lay between the germline ends. The CDR3 nucleotides are TGTGCCCTGCACGAAGGCGGGCGACACAATGAGCAGTTCTTC. It specifies CALHEGGRHNEQFF. Full variable domain (outside the CDR3, taken from reference TRBV2 and TRBJ2-1): EPEVTQTPSHQVTQMGQEVILRCVPISNHLYFYWYRQILGQKVEFLVSFYNNEISEKSEIFDDQFSVERPDGSNFTLKIRSTKLEDSAMYFCALHEGGRHNEQFFGPGTRLTVL.

The chain couples TRBV4-2 to TRBJ2-7; perhaps TRBD2 as D (5 bases). Germline values: CDR1 LGHNA, CDR2 YNFKEQ. V lost 0 bases and J 3 bases, leaving 9 bases between the germline ends. The CDR3 extends over 14 amino acids. As DNA, the CDR3 is TGTGCCAGCAGCCAAGAGGCTGGACTCTACGAGCAGTACTTC. It yields the protein CASSQEAGLYEQYF.

This rearrangement joins TRBV7-2 to TRBJ2-2; TRBD2 aligns across 14 bases. Germline CDR1 reads SGHTA; CDR2 reads FQGNSA. This CDR3 is 19 amino acids long. V gave up 2 bases and J gave up 1 base; unmatched junction bases: 6. CDR3 loop: CASSLRIGTSGGNTGELFF. CDR3 coding DNA: TGTGCCAGCAGCTTAAGAATCGGGACTAGCGGGGGGAACACCGGGGAGCTGTTTTTT.

The chain uses TRBV24-1 and TRBJ2-3; TRBD1 matches 12 bases. J was trimmed by 1 base and V by 6 bases; bases with no gene match: 7. CDR3 length equals 17 residues. The germline V gene has CDR1 KGHDR and CDR2 SFDVKD. Here the CDR3 DNA reads TGTGCCACCAGTCGGGGACAGGGGGCGCGTCGCACAGATACGCAGTATTTT. This translates into CATSRGQGARRTDTQYF.